Listed below are T cell receptor beta chains from one sample, sequenced in a study of CD8 T cells in ankylosing spondylitis. Via MiXCR, TCRdb re-called the 5' RACE reads, giving one row per CDR3 protein. Among tens of thousands of distinct CDR3 sequences, around 6.4% were seen once, and the ten largest hold roughly 4.8%. Sequenced material: synovial fluid, either unsorted or a sorted T cell fraction (not recorded which). The receptors were sampled from a male donor with ankylosing spondylitis. Both conserved end residues are part of each CDR3. Fields, in order: J gene, V gene, clone size, D gene, CDR3 protein, CDR3 DNA. The D gene is left open where the match is weak. Clone size appears in some rows only: once, few, many, or a class for an expanded clone.

TRBJ2-7,TRBV7-2,few,TRBD1,CASSLAPTGAGHEQYF,TGTGCCAGCAGCTTAGCCCCGACAGGGGCAGGCCACGAGCAGTACTTC
TRBJ2-1,TRBV19,-,-,CASSIDRSSYNEQFF,TGTGCCAGTAGTATAGACAGGAGCTCCTACAATGAGCAGTTCTTC
TRBJ2-5,TRBV7-3,many,TRBD2,CASSPLAGDLETQYF,TGTGCCAGCAGCCCCCTAGCGGGGGACCTGGAGACCCAGTACTTC
TRBJ1-1,TRBV28,few,-,CASSLSLAHTEAFF,TGTGCCAGCAGTTTATCCCTCGCACACACTGAAGCTTTCTTT
TRBJ2-7,TRBV5-1,many,TRBD1,CASSLQYRGNEQYF,TGCGCCAGCAGCTTGCAATACAGGGGTAACGAGCAGTACTTC
TRBJ1-1,TRBV28,many,-,CASSRSAVYTEAFF,TGTGCCAGCAGTCGCAGCGCGGTTTACACTGAAGCTTTCTTT
TRBJ2-2,TRBV7-8,many,-,CASSLDRVTGELFF,TGTGCCAGCAGCTTAGACAGGGTCACCGGGGAGCTGTTTTTT
TRBJ2-3,TRBV7-2,many,-,CASSLALGRADTQYF,TGTGCCAGCAGCTTAGCCCTCGGAAGGGCAGATACGCAGTATTTT
TRBJ2-1,TRBV6-1,-,-,CASMQRATYNERFF,TGTGCCAGCATGCAACGGGCCACCTACAATGAGCGTTTCTTC
TRBJ1-2,TRBV20-1,few,-,CSARKSANYGYTF,TGCAGTGCTAGAAAGTCTGCTAACTATGGCTACACCTTC
TRBJ2-1,TRBV5-6,-,-,CASSSPAGRDNEQFF,TGTGCCAGCAGCTCCCCCGCTGGACGGGACAATGAGCAGTTCTTC
TRBJ2-1,TRBV7-9,few,-,CASTPIGGVEDEQFF,TGTGCCAGCACCCCGATAGGGGGGGTGGAGGATGAGCAGTTCTTC
TRBJ2-7,TRBV5-1,many,TRBD1,CASSPRQGAYEQYF,TGCGCCAGCAGCCCGCGACAGGGGGCTTACGAGCAGTACTTC